What follows are 6 T cell receptor beta chains derived from one specimen sequenced in a study of human T cells and chemical hapten exposure (TCRdb year 2021). Libraries were constructed by RACE. Sequencing instrument: NextSeq 500. TCRdb reprocessed the public reads (quality trimming at Q25 with fastp, clone calling with MiXCR) and kept in-frame beta chains. Here each entry gathers all rows of one CDR3 protein and keeps the most common genes and DNA. In this sample the table shows 370,000 or so distinct CDR3 sequences, roughly 4.8% of which occur a single time. The ten largest account for around 2% of the sample. Read against the paper, the sample's time point label means: patch test 1, 2 weeks after DPC sensitization. Explained via the paper, the treatment or condition label denotes: therapeutic diphenylcyclopropenone sensitization with weekly scalp DPC. The material sequenced was whole blood, taken in connection with sensitization to the hapten diphenylcyclopropenone (DPC). The source of these receptors is a woman between 45 and 65 years old with alopecia areata. Some clones in this sample may be carry-over from other donors' samples.

This clonotype was recorded at least ten times. The chain joins TRBV11-2 to TRBJ2-7; 7 positions agree with TRBD2. Germline loops: CDR1 SGHAT, CDR2 FQNNGV. CDR3 size: 16 residues. With 5 bases clipped from V and 7 bases from J, the junction kept 17 bases outside the gene matches. CDR3 sequence reads: CASSPGGVLEYREQYF. Written as DNA, the CDR3 is TGTGCCAGCAGCCCTGGGGGGGTTCTGGAATATCGGGAGCAGTACTTC.

This clonotype was seen ten or more times. The gene calls are TRBV10-1 and TRBJ2-5, with TRBD2 identical over 8 bases. The CDR3 is 15 amino acids. The junction had 4 bases not matched to a gene; V was cut back by 3 bases and J by 1 base. The germline CDR1 and CDR2 sequences are WNHNN and SYGVQD (reference sequence). Written as DNA, the CDR3 is TGCGCCAGCAGTGACGGCCTAGCGGGCCAAGAGACCCAGTACTTC. It translates to CASSDGLAGQETQYF.

The V call is TRBV12-3 or TRBV12-4, the J call TRBJ1-4; the D is unclear. Trimming took 2 bases from V and 3 from J, leaving 7 bases between them. This CDR3 comprises 14 residues. This CDR3 reads CASSLMRPNEKLFF. The CDR3 region has the DNA TGTGCCAGCAGTTTAATGCGTCCTAATGAAAAACTGTTTTTT.

In this sample, this clonotype turned up a few times. In DNA, the CDR3 is TGTGCCATCAGTGAGTCGGTCACAGATTCTGCCGGCTACACCTTC. It is translated as CAISESVTDSAGYTF. The chain links TRBV10-3 to TRBJ1-2; D is unclear. V shed 0 bases and J shed 8 bases, with 16 bases lying between them. Germline assignment: CDR1 ENHRY and CDR2 SYGVKD. This CDR3 region has 15 residues.

The table lists this clonotype with many counts. This chain uses TRBV20-1 with TRBJ1-6, with 12 bases aligning to TRBD1. The length of the CDR3 is 19 residues. CDR1 is DFQATT and CDR2 is SNEGSKA in the germline V gene (reference sequence). Losses at the gene ends were 0 bases for V and 10 bases for J; bases not matched to a gene: 16. The CDR3 DNA sequence: TGCAGTGCTAGAGACGCAACCGGGACAGGGGGCCGATCACGGTCACCCCTCCACTTT. Amino acids: CSARDATGTGGRSRSPLHF.

This clonotype has at least ten counts. This sequence joins TRBV5-1 and TRBJ2-7; D gene unclear. The CDR3 is 15 residues long. V lost 0 bases to trimming and J lost 2 bases, with 12 bases between them. From germline, CDR1 is SGHRS and CDR2 YFSETQ. In DNA form, the CDR3 reads TGCGCCAGCAGCTTGGTGCCCAACCCTACCTACGAGCAGTACTTC. As protein: CASSLVPNPTYEQYF. The whole variable domain, remainder taken from reference TRBV5-1 and TRBJ2-7, is KAGVTQTPRYLIKTRGQQVTLSCSPISGHRSVSWYQQTPGQGLQFLFEYFSETQRNKGNFPGRFSGRQFSNSRSEMNVSTLELGDSALYLCASSLVPNPTYEQYFGPGTRLTVT.